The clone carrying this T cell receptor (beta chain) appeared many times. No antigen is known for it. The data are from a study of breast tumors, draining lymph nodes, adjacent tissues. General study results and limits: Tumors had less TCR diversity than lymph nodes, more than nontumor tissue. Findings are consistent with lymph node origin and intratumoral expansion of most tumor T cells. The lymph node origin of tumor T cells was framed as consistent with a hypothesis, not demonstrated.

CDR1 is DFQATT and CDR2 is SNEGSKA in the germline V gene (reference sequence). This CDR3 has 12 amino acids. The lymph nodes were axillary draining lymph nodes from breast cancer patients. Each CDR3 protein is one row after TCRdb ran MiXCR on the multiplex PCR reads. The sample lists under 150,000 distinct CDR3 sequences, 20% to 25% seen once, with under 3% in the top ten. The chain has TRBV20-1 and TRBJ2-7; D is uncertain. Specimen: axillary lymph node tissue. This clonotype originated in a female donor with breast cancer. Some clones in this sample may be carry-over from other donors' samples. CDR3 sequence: CRFTDLGDEQYF. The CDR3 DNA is TGCAGATTTACGGACCTAGGCGACGAGCAGTACTTC.